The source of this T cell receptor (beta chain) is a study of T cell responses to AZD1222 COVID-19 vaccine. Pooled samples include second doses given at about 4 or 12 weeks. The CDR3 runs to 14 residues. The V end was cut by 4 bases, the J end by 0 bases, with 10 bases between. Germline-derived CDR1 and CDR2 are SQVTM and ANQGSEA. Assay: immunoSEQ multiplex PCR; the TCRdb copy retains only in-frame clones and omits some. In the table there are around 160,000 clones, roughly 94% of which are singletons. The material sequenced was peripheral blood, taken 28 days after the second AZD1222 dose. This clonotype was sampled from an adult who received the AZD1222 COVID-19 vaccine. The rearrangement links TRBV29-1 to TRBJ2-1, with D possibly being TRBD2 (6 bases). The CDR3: CSVGDGSSYNEQFF. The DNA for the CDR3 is TGCAGCGTTGGGGACGGGAGCTCCTACAATGAGCAGTTCTTC.